Listed below are T cell receptor beta chains from one sample, sequenced in a study of cytomegalovirus exposure and HLA in healthy donors. The protocol was immunoSEQ multiplex PCR, while the TCRdb copy is restricted to in-frame clones and leaves out a portion. The sample shows about 190,000 clones, 65% to 85% of them seen only once. The sample consisted of PBMCs. The receptors originated from a woman under 30 in good health and CMV-seronegative. Both conserved end residues are part of each CDR3. D genes are given only for firm matches. Clone size is stated in some rows and not others, as once, few, many or a class when expanded.

v_gene	j_gene	abundance	d_gene	CDR3aa	CDR3nt
TRBV10-3	TRBJ2-3	NA	TRBD1	CAISEFGQGPDTQYF	TGTGCCATCAGTGAGTTCGGACAGGGGCCAGATACGCAGTATTTT
TRBV9	TRBJ1-4	NA	TRBD1	CASSKDRDEKLFF	TGTGCCAGCAGCAAAGACAGGGACGAAAAACTGTTTTTT
TRBV5-1	TRBJ2-7	NA	TRBD1	CASSLVGQGSEQYF	TGCGCCAGCAGCTTGGTGGGACAGGGTTCCGAGCAGTACTTC
TRBV27	TRBJ2-1	NA	NA	CASSLSGHEQFF	TGTGCCAGCAGTTTAAGTGGCCATGAGCAGTTCTTC
TRBV6-6	TRBJ1-5	NA	TRBD1	CASSSDRDQPQHF	TGTGCCAGCAGCTCAGACAGGGATCAGCCCCAGCATTTT
TRBV28	TRBJ1-1	few	TRBD1	CASSPFGQGNTEAFF	TGTGCCAGCAGCCCCTTCGGACAGGGGAACACTGAAGCTTTCTTT
TRBV7-9	TRBJ2-7	NA	NA	CASRDSQMGEQYF	TGTGCCAGCAGGGACAGTCAAATGGGCGAGCAGTACTTC
TRBV7-3	TRBJ1-2	once	TRBD1	CASSAHAGGNIYGYTF	TGTGCCAGCAGCGCCCATGCAGGGGGTAATATCTATGGCTACACCTTC
TRBV4-1	TRBJ2-7	once	TRBD1	CASSQVGTGGDQYF	TGCGCCAGCAGCCAAGTGGGGACAGGGGGCGATCAGTACTTC
TRBV14	TRBJ1-1	few	NA	CASSPLTGRDTEAFF	TGTGCCAGCAGCCCCTTGACAGGTAGGGACACTGAAGCTTTCTTT
TRBV30	TRBJ1-6	NA	NA	CAWRIQVTPLHF	TGTGCCTGGAGAATACAGGTAACACCCCTCCACTTT
TRBV27	TRBJ1-1	NA	NA	CASSTLRRVDTEAFF	TGTGCCAGCAGTACCCTTAGGAGGGTTGACACTGAAGCTTTCTTT
TRBV28	TRBJ1-1	NA	NA	CAGSLSPGMNTEAFF	TGTGCCGGCAGTTTAAGTCCGGGGATGAACACTGAAGCTTTCTTT
TRBV7-9	TRBJ1-4	NA	NA	CASSQGHFEKLFF	TGTGCCAGCAGCCAGGGACACTTTGAAAAACTGTTTTTT
TRBV19	TRBJ2-1	few	NA	CASSIGQNNEQFF	TGTGCCAGTAGTATTGGCCAGAACAATGAGCAGTTCTTC